These 32 T cell receptor beta chains were all obtained from the same sample, sequenced in a study of OX40 agonist ivuxolimab in advanced cancers. The protocol was immunoSEQ multiplex PCR, while the TCRdb copy is restricted to in-frame clones and leaves out a portion. The sample yields some 70,000 clones, 80% seen once. Here the sequenced sample was CD4+ or CD8+ T cells sorted from blood, taken in a trial of the OX40 agonist ivuxolimab. These receptors all stem from an adult with an advanced solid tumor such as melanoma, head and neck, liver or kidney cancer.

This chain links TRBV7-9 with TRBJ2-1, with D unclear. V lost 0 bases and J 6 bases, leaving 9 bases between the germline ends. Germline CDR1 is SEHNR and CDR2 is FQNEAQ (reference sequence). The length of the CDR3 is 14 residues. The CDR3 DNA reads TGTGCCAGCAGCTTAGCGCATCCGGGCAATGAGCAGTTCTTC. Its protein product is CASSLAHPGNEQFF.

This chain joins TRBV11-1 and TRBJ1-2, with D possibly being TRBD1 (5 bases). The CDR3 is made up of 13 amino acids. The V and J ends lost 1 base and 4 bases respectively, with 7 bases between them. Germline V gene lookup returns CDR1 SGHAT and CDR2 FQDESV (reference sequence). The CDR3 coding sequence is TGTGCCAGCAGCTTAGGGACAACCTATGGCTACACCTTC. This gives the protein CASSLGTTYGYTF. The variable domain in full, with the rest retrieved from reference TRBV11-1 and TRBJ1-2, is EAEVAQSPRYKITEKSQAVAFWCDPISGHATLYWYRQILGQGPELLVQFQDESVVDDSQLPKDRFSAERLKGVDSTLKIQPAELGDSAMYLCASSLGTTYGYTFGSGTRLTVV.

The chain uses TRBV11-2 and TRBJ1-2; D gene unclear. Germline V CDR1 and CDR2: SGHAT, FQNNGV. V shed 2 bases and J shed 8 bases, with 12 bases lying between them. The CDR3 has 13 residues. The CDR3 bases are TGTGCCAGCAGCTTAATGGCAGGCAACGGCTACACCTTC. Its translation is CASSLMAGNGYTF. The full variable domain, its missing parts supplied by reference TRBV11-2 and TRBJ1-2, is EAGVAQSPRYKIIEKRQSVAFWCNPISGHATLYWYQQILGQGPKLLIQFQNNGVVDDSQLPKDRFSAERLKGVDSTLKIQPAKLEDSAVYLCASSLMAGNGYTFGSGTRLTVV.

This rearrangement joins TRBV10-3 to TRBJ1-4; D uncertain. CDR3 size: 16 residues. The ends were cut back, 4 bases at V and 8 bases at J, with 20 bases in the middle. In germline, CDR1 is ENHRY, CDR2 SYGVKD. In nucleotides, the CDR3 is TGTGCCATCAGTGCGAGAGCTGACTCGATGGGGGAAAAACTGTTTTTT. Its protein is CAISARADSMGEKLFF.

The J gene is TRBJ1-3, the V gene TRBV18; TRBD1 might be the D (5 bases). In germline, CDR1 is KGHSH, CDR2 LQKENI. This CDR3 is 16 amino acids long. The germline V and J ends were trimmed by 0 bases and 1 base, with 10 bases remaining between them. CDR3 nucleotide sequence: TGTGCCAGCTCACCACCCCAACCAGGGTCTGGAAACACCATATATTTT. Its protein product is CASSPPQPGSGNTIYF.

This chain uses TRBV6-1 with TRBJ2-1, with 11 bases aligning to TRBD2. J was trimmed by 12 bases and V by 4 bases; bases with no gene match: 23. Per the germline V gene, CDR1 is MNHNS and CDR2 is SASEGT. This CDR3 has 19 residues. CDR3 in DNA: TGTGCCAGCAGTGTGGGAAACGCATTGACTAGCGGGGATGTCGGTGTGCAGTTCTTC. Amino acids: CASSVGNALTSGDVGVQFF.

The chain employs TRBV30 and TRBJ1-2; D is ambiguous. The germline gives CDR1 GTSNPN, CDR2 SVGIG (reference sequence). The V and J ends lost 2 bases and 5 bases respectively, with 12 bases between them. The CDR3 is made up of 13 amino acids. CDR3 loop: CAWSKGSGYGYTF. The CDR3 DNA is TGTGCCTGGAGTAAAGGGAGTGGGTATGGCTACACCTTC.

There are a few counts of this clone. Its ends do not fully match the called genes, so a read error is possible. The chain carries TRBV7-8 and TRBJ2-3; D not certain. The CDR3 loop spans 13 amino acids. The germline V gene has CDR1 SGHVS and CDR2 FQNEAQ. As DNA, the CDR3 is TGTGCCAGCAGCTCGAGGCAAGCGCAGCCCGAAGAGTTT. This encodes CASSSRQAQPEEF.

The rearrangement links TRBV19 to TRBJ2-7, with 7 bases aligning to TRBD1. The CDR3 extends over 15 amino acids. The V gene's germline CDR1 is LNHDA and CDR2 SQIVND (reference sequence). With 5 bases clipped from V and 3 bases from J, the junction kept 10 bases outside the gene matches. The CDR3: CASSFLRDSVYEQYF. The CDR3, as DNA: TGTGCCAGTAGTTTCCTCCGGGACAGTGTCTACGAGCAGTACTTC.

The chain recombines TRBV7-8 with TRBJ2-7; no definite D call. V lost 1 base and J 4 bases, leaving 2 bases between the germline ends. This CDR3 region has 11 residues. The germline V gene encodes CDR1 SGHVS and CDR2 FQNEAQ. Written as DNA, the CDR3 is TGTGCCAGCAGCTTAGATTACGAGCAGTACTTC. Translating it yields CASSLDYEQYF.

V gene TRBV11-3 combines with J gene TRBJ2-1; 10 nucleotides align to TRBD1. The CDR3 is 15 amino acids. The germline V gene encodes CDR1 SGHNT and CDR2 YENEEA. The ends lost 5 bases at V and 8 bases at J; junction bases unmatched: 9. This CDR3 is CASSAPGTGVYEQFF. The CDR3 nucleotides read TGTGCCAGCAGCGCTCCCGGGACAGGGGTTTATGAGCAGTTCTTC.

The rearrangement uses TRBV19 and TRBJ1-1, with D possibly matching TRBD1 (5 bases). The V end was cut by 5 bases, the J end by 8 bases, with 15 bases between. CDR1 LNHDA and CDR2 SQIVND come from the germline V gene (reference sequence). The CDR3 extends over 13 amino acids. CDR3 region: CASSSGDSGEAFF. The CDR3 coding sequence is TGTGCCAGTAGTTCAGGAGACAGTGGGGAAGCTTTCTTT.

V is TRBV27 and J is TRBJ2-7; D might be TRBD1 (5 bases). This CDR3 is built from 14 residues. Germline V CDR1 and CDR2: MNHEY, SMNVEV (reference sequence). V lost 4 bases to trimming and J lost 6 bases, with 16 bases between them. The CDR3 spells CASSSVTGRGEQYF. The CDR3 DNA reads as TGTGCCAGCAGTTCCGTCACAGGAAGGGGCGAGCAGTACTTC.

The chain is built from TRBV18 and TRBJ2-4, with D hard to call. Looked up from germline, CDR1 is KGHSH and CDR2 is LQKENI. The ends were cut back, 3 bases at V and 10 bases at J, with 13 bases in the middle. The CDR3 contains 13 residues. The CDR3 DNA follows: TGTGCCAGCTCACCTAGTAATCCGGGTATTCAGTACTTC. Its translation: CASSPSNPGIQYF. Filled out from reference TRBV18 and TRBJ2-4, the complete variable domain reads NAGVMQNPRHLVRRRGQEARLRCSPMKGHSHVYWYRQLPEEGLKFMVYLQKENIIDESGMPKERFSAEFPKEGPSILRIQQVVRGDSAAYFCASSPSNPGIQYFGAGTRLSVL.

V is TRBV5-5 and J is TRBJ1-4, with a tentative D call TRBD1 (5 bases). Deletions cut 5 bases from V and 2 bases from J, with 10 bases between. The CDR3 is made up of 14 amino acids. Germline CDR1 reads SGHKS; CDR2 reads YYEKEE (reference sequence). For the CDR3, the DNA is TGTGCCAGCAGGTCGGCAGGGACTAATGAAAAACTGTTTTTT. It is translated as CASRSAGTNEKLFF.

The chain has TRBV29-1 and TRBJ1-2; D is unresolved. The V gene's germline CDR1 is SQVTM and CDR2 ANQGSEA. This CDR3 has 13 amino acids. The V end was cut by 3 bases, the J end by 0 bases, with 8 bases between. The CDR3 region is CSVERTANYGYTF. The CDR3 DNA sequence: TGCAGCGTTGAGAGGACGGCTAACTATGGCTACACCTTC.

This chain joins TRBV10-1 and TRBJ2-6; D is undetermined. In germline, CDR1 is WNHNN, CDR2 SYGVQD (reference sequence). V was cut by 4 bases and J by 1 base, with 2 bases left in between. The CDR3 runs 13 residues. The CDR3: CASSASGANVLTF. The DNA of the CDR3 is TGCGCCAGCAGTGCTTCTGGGGCCAACGTCCTGACTTTC.

The J gene is TRBJ1-1, the V gene TRBV6-1; D is uncertain. The CDR3 length is 13 residues. In germline, CDR1 is MNHNS, CDR2 SASEGT. V dropped 4 bases and J dropped 5 bases, with 11 bases sitting between them. CDR3 nucleotides: TGTGCCAGCAGTGTTAGTCTGGGGACTGAAGCTTTCTTT. It translates to CASSVSLGTEAFF.

This sequence joins TRBV7-3 and TRBJ1-6; D is possibly TRBD1 (6 bases). CDR1 is SGHTA, CDR2 FQGTGA, per germline. CDR3 length: 15 amino acids. Trimming left V 0 bases short and J 6 bases short, with 9 bases between. CDR3 sequence: CASSLTAGANSPLHF. The CDR3 DNA reads TGTGCCAGCAGCTTAACGGCAGGGGCTAATTCACCCCTCCACTTT.

This rearrangement joins TRBV29-1 to TRBJ2-7; 9 positions match TRBD1. The CDR3 extends over 15 amino acids. V lost 3 bases to trimming and J lost 3 bases; unmatched junction nucleotides: 9. Germline lookup yields CDR1 SQVTM and CDR2 ANQGSEA. The CDR3 region is CSVESPGQGNYEQYF. CDR3 sequence (DNA): TGCAGCGTTGAGTCCCCGGGACAGGGTAACTACGAGCAGTACTTC.

This clone was counted a few times. At one end, the junction sequence differs from germline, possibly due to a read error. The J gene is TRBJ1-2, the V gene TRBV7-2; 8 nucleotides agree with TRBD1. The germline CDR1 and CDR2 sequences are SGHTA and FQGNSA. The CDR3 has 11 residues. CDR3 sequence: CASSTLDRASF. CDR3 DNA: TGTGCCAGCAGCACCCTGGACAGGGCGTCGTTC.

The gene calls are TRBV7-2 and TRBJ2-7; D is perhaps TRBD1 (5 bases). The CDR3 runs 13 residues. Looked up from germline, CDR1 is SGHTA and CDR2 is FQGNSA. V was shortened by 6 bases and J by 1 base, with 10 bases between the two germline ends. DNA for the CDR3: TGTGCCAGCAGACCGGACACTTCCTACGAGCAGTACTTC. It yields the protein CASRPDTSYEQYF.

V and J are TRBV7-6 and TRBJ2-5; unclear D gene. The germline V gene encodes CDR1 SGHVS and CDR2 FNYEAQ. This CDR3 is built from 13 residues. V lost 2 bases to trimming and J lost 5 bases, with 9 bases between them. In DNA form, the CDR3 reads TGTGCCAGCAGCTTAAATAGTTGGGAGACCCAGTACTTC. It yields the protein CASSLNSWETQYF.

The chain links TRBV30 to TRBJ2-1; no reliable D call. CDR3 length: 13 amino acids. Trimming shortened V by 8 bases and J by 0 bases, and 11 bases separated the two germline ends. CDR1 GTSNPN and CDR2 SVGIG come from the germline V gene (reference sequence). This CDR3 reads CAVVMSSYNEQFF. The CDR3 DNA is TGTGCCGTAGTCATGAGCTCCTACAATGAGCAGTTCTTC.

This clone showed up just a few times. This chain joins TRBV18 and TRBJ1-1; D is undetermined. There are 13 residues in the CDR3. Trimming removed 0 bases from V and 11 bases from J, with 13 bases in between. Per the germline V gene, CDR1 is KGHSH and CDR2 is LQKENI. The CDR3 protein is CASSPPQPVGAFF. The CDR3 nucleotides read TGTGCCAGCTCACCACCGCAGCCTGTAGGCGCTTTCTTT.

The V call is TRBV9, the J call TRBJ2-3; 9 nucleotides line up with TRBD1. V lost 3 bases to trimming and J lost 2 bases; unmatched junction nucleotides: 4. The germline gives CDR1 SGDLS, CDR2 YYNGEE. The CDR3 is 15 amino acids. The CDR3 DNA follows: TGTGCCAGCAGCGCCGGGACAGGGATCACAGATACGCAGTATTTT. It encodes CASSAGTGITDTQYF.

This chain uses TRBV13 with TRBJ1-2; TRBD1 matches at 7 bases. The V gene end was trimmed by 5 bases and the J gene end by 2 bases; junction bases not matched to a gene: 8. The germline V gene encodes CDR1 PRHDT and CDR2 FYEKMQ (reference sequence). This CDR3 is built from 15 residues. CDR3 in DNA: TGTGCCAGCAGCATAAGGGACAGACCCAACTATGGCTACACCTTC. Translating gives CASSIRDRPNYGYTF. Full variable domain (rest looked up from reference TRBV13 and TRBJ1-2): AAGVIQSPRHLIKEKRETATLKCYPIPRHDTVYWYQQGPGQDPQFLISFYEKMQSDKGSIPDRFSAQQFSDYHSELNMSSLELGDSALYFCASSIRDRPNYGYTFGSGTRLTVV.

CDR3 nucleotide sequence: TGTGCCAGCAGTGGGTACACTGAAGCTTTCTTT. Translated: CASSGYTEAFF. The J gene is TRBJ1-1, the V gene TRBV6-1; D is uncertain. The CDR3 has 11 residues. V lost 4 bases, J lost 3 bases, and 3 bases lay in between. Looked up from germline, CDR1 is MNHNS and CDR2 is SASEGT.

The chain links TRBV18 to TRBJ1-1, with a tentative D call TRBD1 (5 bases). This CDR3 comprises 14 residues. Germline V gene lookup returns CDR1 KGHSH and CDR2 LQKENI. V was cut by 2 bases and J by 4 bases, with 11 bases left in between. The CDR3 protein is CASSPGTGSTEAFF. For the CDR3, the DNA is TGTGCCAGCTCACCAGGGACTGGGAGCACTGAAGCTTTCTTT.

The chain couples TRBV6-5 to TRBJ1-2; D gene uncertain. V was cut by 6 bases and J by 6 bases, with 14 bases left in between. The CDR3 covers 13 residues. The germline V gene has CDR1 MNHEY and CDR2 SVGAGI. CDR3 protein: CASSPERAHGYTF. For the CDR3, the DNA is TGTGCCAGCAGCCCGGAGAGAGCCCATGGCTACACCTTC.

The CDR3 here is CASSLSRSYEQYF. CDR3 DNA sequence: TGTGCCAGCAGTTTAAGTCGTAGTTACGAGCAGTACTTC. The gene calls are TRBV27 and TRBJ2-7; D unclear. The germline gives CDR1 MNHEY, CDR2 SMNVEV (reference sequence). Trimming shortened V by 2 bases and J by 4 bases, and 9 bases separated the two germline ends. The length of the CDR3 is 13 residues.

V is TRBV30 and J is TRBJ2-3; a possible D gene is TRBD1 (6 bases). Germline CDR1 and CDR2: GTSNPN and SVGIG (reference sequence). Trimming took off 5 bases at V and 5 bases at J, with 11 bases between the two ends. CDR3 length: 12 residues. CDR3 sequence reads: CAWGTGLDTQYF. In DNA, the CDR3 is TGTGCCTGGGGCACAGGGCTAGATACGCAGTATTTT. Full variable domain (missing parts from reference TRBV30 and TRBJ2-3): SQTIHQWPATLVQPVGSPLSLECTVEGTSNPNLYWYRQAAGRGLQLLFYSVGIGQISSEVPQNLSASRPQDRQFILSSKKLLLSDSGFYLCAWGTGLDTQYFGPGTRLTVL.